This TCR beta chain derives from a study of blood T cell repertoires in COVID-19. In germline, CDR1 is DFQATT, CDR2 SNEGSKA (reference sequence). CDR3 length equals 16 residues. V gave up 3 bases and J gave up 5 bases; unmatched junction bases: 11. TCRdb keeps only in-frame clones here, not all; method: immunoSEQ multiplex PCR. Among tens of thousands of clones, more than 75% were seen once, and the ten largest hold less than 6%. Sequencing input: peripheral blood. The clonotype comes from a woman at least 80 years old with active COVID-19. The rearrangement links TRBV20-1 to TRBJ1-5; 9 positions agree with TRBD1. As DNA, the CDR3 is TGCAGTGCTAGTAAATACACAGGGGGCGTCGATCAGCCCCAGCATTTT. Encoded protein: CSASKYTGGVDQPQHF.